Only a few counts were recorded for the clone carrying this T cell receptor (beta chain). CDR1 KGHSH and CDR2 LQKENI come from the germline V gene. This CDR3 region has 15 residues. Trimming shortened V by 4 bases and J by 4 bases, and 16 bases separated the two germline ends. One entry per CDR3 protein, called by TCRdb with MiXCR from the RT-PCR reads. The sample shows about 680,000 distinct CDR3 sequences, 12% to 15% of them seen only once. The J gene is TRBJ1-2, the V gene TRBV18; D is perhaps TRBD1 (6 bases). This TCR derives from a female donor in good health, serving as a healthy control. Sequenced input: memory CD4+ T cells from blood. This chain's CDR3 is CASSRGGPNSYGYTF. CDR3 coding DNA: TGTGCCAGCTCACGTGGGGGGCCAAACTCCTATGGCTACACCTTC. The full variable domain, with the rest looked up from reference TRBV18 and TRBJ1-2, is NAGVMQNPRHLVRRRGQEARLRCSPMKGHSHVYWYRQLPEEGLKFMVYLQKENIIDESGMPKERFSAEFPKEGPSILRIQQVVRGDSAAYFCASSRGGPNSYGYTFGSGTRLTVV.